The 14 T cell receptor beta chains reported below all come from one sample, sequenced in a study of CXCR3-negative and CXCR3-positive naive CD8 T cells. General study results and limits: Hydrophobicity of TRB CDR3s was greater in CXCR3-positive naive cells than in CXCR3-negative naive cells.

Antigens of these TCRs are unknown. Carrying UMI labels, the TRB cDNA libraries were prepared through 5' RACE. TCRdb re-called the 5' RACE reads and catalogs CDR3 proteins one per entry, DNA excluded. The sample includes approximately 100,000 distinct CDR3 sequences. Material for sequencing was naive CXCR3+ CD8+ T cells from blood. The sample's subset: CD45RO-CCR7+CD27+CD95- naive CD8+ T cells expressing CXCR3 (TNR3+). The source of these receptors is a human donor in good health. Some clones in this sample may be carry-over from other donors' samples.

The CDR3 loop is CSASTGFEEQYF. The V gene is TRBV29-1, the J gene TRBJ2-7; no DNA is available, so the TRBD1 call from TCRdb remains unchecked. Looked up from germline, CDR1 is SQVTM and CDR2 is ANQGSEA. The CDR3 spans 12 residues.

The chain employs TRBV12-3 or TRBV12-4 and TRBJ2-7. This CDR3 spans 14 amino acids. The CDR3 sequence: CASSFQSSAYEQYF.

This chain links TRBV20-1 with TRBJ2-7; TCRdb's assignment of TRBD1 cannot be checked, as there is no DNA. The CDR3 runs to 14 residues. CDR1 is DFQATT, CDR2 SNEGSKA, per germline (reference sequence). The CDR3 is CSARNLAGPYEQYF.

The rearrangement links TRBV7-3 to TRBJ2-2; as DNA is missing, the TRBD2 call by TCRdb cannot be tested. Per the germline V gene, CDR1 is SGHTA and CDR2 is FQGTGA. The length of the CDR3 is 13 residues. CDR3 sequence reads: CASGSPNTGELFF. The complete variable domain, with remaining parts taken from reference TRBV7-3 and TRBJ2-2, reads GAGVSQTPSNKVTEKGKYVELRCDPISGHTALYWYRQSLGQGPEFLIYFQGTGAADDSGLPNDRFFAVRPEGSVSTLKIQRTERGDSAVYLCASGSPNTGELFFGEGSRLTVL.

The V and J genes are TRBV5-1 and TRBJ1-4; TCRdb returns TRBD1, unconfirmable since there is no DNA. Germline V lookup: CDR1 SGHRS, CDR2 YFSETQ. The CDR3 covers 15 residues. CDR3 protein: CASSYMSPSNEKLFF.

The chain has TRBV4-3 and TRBJ2-1; TCRdb picks TRBD2, but there is no DNA to check that call. Germline V gene data show CDR1 as LGHNA and CDR2 as YSLEER. The CDR3 has 17 amino acids. The CDR3 region is CASSQDRSGGAYNEQFF.

The chain has TRBV5-1 and TRBJ1-1; the D gene TCRdb calls, TRBD1, cannot be checked with no DNA. Germline assignment: CDR1 SGHRS and CDR2 YFSETQ. The CDR3 contains 13 residues. The CDR3: CASSLAGGPEAFF.

The CDR3 region is CASSLLAGVHEQYF. The rearrangement joins TRBV5-6 to TRBJ2-7; TCRdb's D call, TRBD2, is unchecked because there is no DNA. The germline CDR1 and CDR2 sequences are SGHDT and YYEEEE. The CDR3 is made up of 14 amino acids.

The rearrangement links TRBV4-1 to TRBJ2-1; lacking DNA, the TRBD1 call made by TCRdb goes unchecked. The CDR3 spans 15 residues. CDR1 is MGHRA and CDR2 is YSYEKL in the germline V gene. The CDR3 loop is CASSQATGTSTEQFF.

The chain joins TRBV28 to TRBJ2-1; the D gene TCRdb calls, TRBD2, cannot be checked with no DNA. The CDR3 has 16 residues. The germline V gene has CDR1 MDHEN and CDR2 SYDVKM. The CDR3 loop is CASSPSTSGRYNEQFF. Based on the CDR3 plus reference TRBV28 and TRBJ2-1, the full variable domain is DVKVTQSSRYLVKRTGEKVFLECVQDMDHENMFWYRQDPGLGLRLIYFSYDVKMKEKGDIPEGYSVSREKKERFSLILESASTNQTSMYLCASSPSTSGRYNEQFFGPGTRLTVL.

This rearrangement joins TRBV12-3 or TRBV12-4 to TRBJ2-3; no DNA is available, so the TRBD1 call from TCRdb remains unchecked. The CDR3 loop spans 14 amino acids. CDR3 amino acids: CASLDARGTDTQYF.

The chain couples TRBV23-1 to TRBJ2-7; the D gene TCRdb calls, TRBD2, cannot be checked with no DNA. TRBV23-1 is an ORF for which the function is uncertain. This CDR3 has 14 residues. The CDR3 loop reads CASSRLLRALVKYF.

The chain uses TRBV12-3 or TRBV12-4 and TRBJ2-7. This CDR3 is built from 13 residues. The CDR3 sequence: CASSLELIYEQYF.

The rearrangement links TRBV20-1 to TRBJ2-5; TCRdb proposes TRBD2, but this gene call is untestable without DNA. The germline CDR1 and CDR2 sequences are DFQATT and SNEGSKA (reference sequence). The CDR3 consists of 15 residues. CDR3: CSADRLAGDQETQYF.